The following is a T cell receptor (beta chain) sequence with its context. The antigen is undetermined. The PCR was carried out with 60 Vbeta primers and 13 Jbeta primers. The repertoire was sequenced with immunoSEQ multiplex PCR; TCRdb's copy has only in-frame clones and lacks some. The repertoire consists of about 190,000 clones, with about three quarters occurring once and the leading ten covering 0.85% to 1.4%. This specimen comes from a study of cytomegalovirus exposure and HLA in healthy donors. Overall study results and limits: Rarity marked most TCR sequences, yet some public TCRs occurred in many donors. Certain indistinguishable V segments, among them TRBV6-2 and TRBV6-3, were excluded.

The CDR3 consists of 13 residues. V gave up 6 bases and J gave up 6 bases, with 15 bases separating them. CDR1 and CDR2 (germline): SNHLY, FYNNEI. Material for sequencing was PBMCs. The chain couples TRBV2 to TRBJ2-7, with D uncertain. This TCR was recovered from a woman in her forties in good health and CMV-seronegative. CDR3 sequence reads: CASRERLLGEQYF. CDR3 in DNA: TGTGCCAGCAGGGAACGACTGTTAGGCGAGCAGTACTTC.